This TCR beta chain was retrieved from a study of blood T cells in healthy people across ages. Alongside a J-beta primer mix, a sample-barcoded 5' primer served in a second PCR lasting about 7 to 11 cycles. TCRdb re-analysed the 5' RACE reads in MiXCR, keeping a single row per CDR3 protein. The table includes about 930,000 distinct CDR3 sequences, about 29% detected once. With each sample, at least 5 micrograms of total RNA were extracted. Germline values: CDR1 DFQATT, CDR2 SNEGSKA (reference sequence). The CDR3 consists of 14 residues. The J segment lost 7 bases and the V segment lost 3 bases, leaving 7 bases of the junction unmatched. This clonotype occurred many times. Its antigen is currently unknown. The study's findings and limits: A roughly linear age-dependent decrease characterized TCR beta diversity per million T cells.

These data were also filed under a second study, of T cells of mothers and their children. In that study: A slight, non-significant increase in overlap was found for related mother-child pairs relative to unrelated pairs. No persistent microchimeric T cell clones were detected.

The chain joins TRBV20-1 to TRBJ2-1; 9 nucleotides agree with TRBD2. The sequenced sample was blood. This sequence was found in a woman in her thirties or forties in good health. Here the CDR3 reads CSARSSGVGNEQFF. CDR3 sequence (DNA): TGCAGTGCTAGGTCTAGCGGGGTGGGGAATGAGCAGTTCTTC.